This T cell receptor beta chain was documented in a study of molecular identifiers for immune sequencing clone quantification. In its sample, this clonotype was seen a few times. What it binds is not known. Study outcomes and limitations: Clones with over 20 RNA copies captured over 99% of effector molecules but under 1% of naive ones. In a background of over 750,000 naive cells, spiked Jurkat TCR RNA from one cell was reportedly detectable.

The sorting of naive CD8 T cells used the CD8+CD4-CCR7+CD45RA+ phenotype. One entry per CDR3 protein results from TCRdb running MiXCR on the PCR reads. The sample records about 640,000 distinct CDR3 sequences, 15% to 20% being singletons. The specimen was naive CD8+ T cells from blood, with Jurkat cell RNA spiked in. This sample's subset: FACS-sorted CD8+CD4-CCR7+CD45RA+ naive T cells. This receptor was identified in a human donor in good health. Some libraries in this study had Jurkat cell RNA spiked in.

The DNA for the CDR3 is TGTGCCAGCAGTTTACCAACAGGGGCCTCCTACAATGAGCAGTTCTTC. This codes for CASSLPTGASYNEQFF. The chain links TRBV27 to TRBJ2-1, with TRBD1 matching 7 bases. The ends lost 2 bases at V and 0 bases at J; junction bases unmatched: 4. Germline V gene lookup returns CDR1 MNHEY and CDR2 SMNVEV (reference sequence). This CDR3 comprises 16 residues.